Below, 6 T cell receptor beta chains from the same sample are listed, as sequenced in a study of T-cell memory formation after mild COVID-19. TCRdb redid the calling of the 5' RACE reads with MiXCR, one entry per CDR3 protein. The repertoire consists of 90,000 to 120,000 distinct CDR3 sequences, with over 13% occurring once and the leading ten covering roughly 40%. The sample comprised PBMCs or a T cell subset sorted from them (not recorded which). The receptors derive from a man younger than 35 who had mild COVID-19 (a few samples of this study predate the infection). Cell type and time point are not known.

This clonotype was counted at least ten times. The rearrangement uses TRBV11-2 and TRBJ2-3, with TRBD2 matching 9 bases. V was pared by 5 bases and J by 6 bases, with 9 bases of the junction left unmatched. The V gene's germline CDR1 is SGHAT and CDR2 FQNNGV. This CDR3 region has 15 residues. The CDR3 nucleotides are TGTGCCAGCAGCCCCATGCGGGGGGGCCTCGATACGCAGTATTTT. This translates into CASSPMRGGLDTQYF.

Notes on this clonotype: A read error may account for a junction end that differs from germline. The J gene is TRBJ2-5, the V gene TRBV12-3 or TRBV12-4; 9 bases fit TRBD2. The CDR3 is made up of 14 amino acids. The CDR3 sequence is CASSLAGNQETQYF. The CDR3 DNA reads as TGTGCCAGCAGTCTAGCGGGGAATCAAGAGACCCAGTACTTC.

This clonotype turned up a few times. This rearrangement joins TRBV20-1 to TRBJ1-3; D not resolved. Germline CDR1 and CDR2: DFQATT and SNEGSKA (reference sequence). The CDR3 spans 14 residues. Trimming stripped 0 bases from V and 0 bases from J, with 6 bases between. In nucleotides, the CDR3 is TGCAGTGCTAGAGACCAGATCTCTGGAAACACCATATATTTT. This sequence encodes CSARDQISGNTIYF.

V gene TRBV4-1 combines with J gene TRBJ2-1, with D tentatively TRBD1 or TRBD2 (6 bases each). Trimming pared 0 bases from V and 0 bases from J, leaving 9 bases between. CDR1 and CDR2 (germline): MGHRA, YSYEKL. This CDR3 spans 16 amino acids. CDR3: CASSQEGGSSYNEQFF. For the CDR3, the DNA is TGCGCCAGCAGCCAAGAAGGGGGGAGCTCCTACAATGAGCAGTTCTTC.

This chain joins TRBV12-3 or TRBV12-4 and TRBJ1-5, with no clear D. This CDR3 comprises 12 residues. Deletions cut 6 bases from V and 6 bases from J, with 9 bases between. Here the CDR3 reads CASSPTSQPQHF. CDR3 DNA sequence: TGTGCCAGCAGCCCAACCAGTCAGCCCCAGCATTTT.

The V gene is TRBV7-6, the J gene TRBJ1-2, with 9 nucleotides matching TRBD1. The CDR3 has 16 residues. The V segment lost 5 bases and the J segment 0 bases; nucleotides outside the gene matches: 7. Germline loops: CDR1 SGHVS, CDR2 FNYEAQ. As DNA, the CDR3 is TGTGCCAGCAGCGCTAAACAGGGGGCAGCTAACTATGGCTACACCTTC. Residues: CASSAKQGAANYGYTF.